A selection of T cell receptor beta chains follows, all from one sample in a study of T cells in localized non-small cell lung cancer. Method: immunoSEQ multiplex PCR; TCRdb's copy keeps in-frame clones and lacks some. The sample lists 40,000 to 55,000 clones; about 76% were seen once. This specimen was peripheral blood mononuclear cells, taken before any cancer treatment. The receptor source for this set is a man between 40 and 69 years old with stage III lung adenocarcinoma. Each CDR3 is given with its conserved first and last residue. The D gene is left open where the match is weak. Where a row states a size, it is once, few, many or the class of an expanded clone; other rows omit it.

D gene: -; clone size: -; V gene: TRBV6-6; J gene: TRBJ2-5; CDR3 DNA: TGTGCCAGCAGTTACTCAGTTGTTTCACCCTCAGAGACCCAGTACTTC; CDR3 protein: CASSYSVVSPSETQYF
D gene: -; clone size: -; V gene: TRBV6-6; J gene: TRBJ2-1; CDR3 DNA: TGTGCCAGCAGTTACTATCTACAGATCTACAATGAGCAGTTCTTC; CDR3 protein: CASSYYLQIYNEQFF
D gene: -; clone size: -; V gene: TRBV10-3; J gene: TRBJ2-5; CDR3 DNA: TGTGCCATCAGTGACTTCAAGGGGGGAGAGACCCAGTACTTC; CDR3 protein: CAISDFKGGETQYF
D gene: TRBD2; clone size: -; V gene: TRBV6-5; J gene: TRBJ2-5; CDR3 DNA: TGTGCCAGCAGTTCGGGACTAGCGGGACAAGAGACCCAGTACTTC; CDR3 protein: CASSSGLAGQETQYF
D gene: TRBD1; clone size: -; V gene: TRBV30; J gene: TRBJ2-1; CDR3 DNA: TGTGCCTGGAGTGTGTGGCCCGGACAGGGGGCCTACAATGAGCAGTTCTTC; CDR3 protein: CAWSVWPGQGAYNEQFF
D gene: TRBD1; clone size: few; V gene: TRBV4-2; J gene: TRBJ1-6; CDR3 DNA: TGTGCCAGCAGCCCCACCTTGAAGAACAGGGGCTCACCCCTCCACTTT; CDR3 protein: CASSPTLKNRGSPLHF
D gene: -; clone size: few; V gene: TRBV7-9; J gene: TRBJ2-3; CDR3 DNA: TGTGCCAGCAGGTGGATGAGCGGAGGCACAGATACGCAGTATTTT; CDR3 protein: CASRWMSGGTDTQYF
D gene: -; clone size: -; V gene: TRBV7-8; J gene: TRBJ2-3; CDR3 DNA: TGTGCCAGCAGCCCTAGACTCCCTTCAGATACGCAGTATTTT; CDR3 protein: CASSPRLPSDTQYF
D gene: -; clone size: -; V gene: TRBV9; J gene: TRBJ2-5; CDR3 DNA: TGTGCCAGCAGCGTAGGCGCGGTAGGGGACCAAGAGACCCAGTACTTC; CDR3 protein: CASSVGAVGDQETQYF
D gene: -; clone size: -; V gene: TRBV2; J gene: TRBJ2-6; CDR3 DNA: TGTGCCAGCAGTTACCACGGACCGATCTCTGGGGCCAACGTCCTGACTTTC; CDR3 protein: CASSYHGPISGANVLTF
D gene: -; clone size: few; V gene: TRBV4-1; J gene: TRBJ1-5; CDR3 DNA: TGCGCCAGCAGCGGACTTCTCAATCAGCCCCAGCATTTT; CDR3 protein: CASSGLLNQPQHF
D gene: -; clone size: once; V gene: TRBV10-3; J gene: TRBJ2-7; CDR3 DNA: TGTGTCATCAGTGAGTCGTCAGAATTACTCGAGCAGTACTTC; CDR3 protein: CVISESSELLEQYF
D gene: -; clone size: -; V gene: TRBV30; J gene: TRBJ1-1; CDR3 DNA: TGTGCCTGTATGATGAACACTGAAGCTTTCTTT; CDR3 protein: CACMMNTEAFF
D gene: TRBD1; clone size: once; V gene: TRBV16; J gene: TRBJ2-2; CDR3 DNA: TGTGCCAGCAGCCACGGACAGGGGGCGAACACCGGGGAGCTGTTTTTT; CDR3 protein: CASSHGQGANTGELFF
D gene: TRBD1; clone size: -; V gene: TRBV12-5; J gene: TRBJ1-5; CDR3 DNA: TGTGCTAGTGGTTTGAAGACAGGGTACAATCAGCCCCAGCATTTT; CDR3 protein: CASGLKTGYNQPQHF
D gene: -; clone size: -; V gene: TRBV19; J gene: TRBJ1-1; CDR3 DNA: TGTGCCAGTTCCTCGGGGAACACTGAAGCTTTCTTT; CDR3 protein: CASSSGNTEAFF
D gene: TRBD1; clone size: -; V gene: TRBV19; J gene: TRBJ2-1; CDR3 DNA: TGTGCCAGTAGTATTGAGGGGGCGGAAAATGAGCAGTTCTTC; CDR3 protein: CASSIEGAENEQFF
D gene: -; clone size: -; V gene: TRBV6-1; J gene: TRBJ1-2; CDR3 DNA: TGTGCCAGCAGCCAGGGACGGCTGTTTAACTATGGCTACACCTTC; CDR3 protein: CASSQGRLFNYGYTF
D gene: -; clone size: -; V gene: TRBV2; J gene: TRBJ1-1; CDR3 DNA: TGTGCCAGCATGATATCGGGGGTCGTAGCTTTCTTT; CDR3 protein: CASMISGVVAFF
D gene: -; clone size: -; V gene: TRBV18; J gene: TRBJ2-7; CDR3 DNA: TGTGCCAGCTCAACGTCGACCAAATGGGGCGAGCAGTACTTC; CDR3 protein: CASSTSTKWGEQYF
D gene: -; clone size: -; V gene: TRBV5-6; J gene: TRBJ1-5; CDR3 DNA: TGTGCCAGCAGCTTAATAGGGGCAAGCAATCAGCCCCAGCATTTT; CDR3 protein: CASSLIGASNQPQHF
D gene: -; clone size: -; V gene: TRBV9; J gene: TRBJ2-2; CDR3 DNA: TGTGCCAGCAGCGTAAGCTTCCGGGGAGGCACCGGGGAGCTGTTTTTT; CDR3 protein: CASSVSFRGGTGELFF
D gene: -; clone size: once; V gene: TRBV19; J gene: TRBJ1-5; CDR3 DNA: TGTGCCAGTAGGTCCGAGATAAGCAATCAGCCCCAGCATTTT; CDR3 protein: CASRSEISNQPQHF
D gene: TRBD1; clone size: -; V gene: TRBV27; J gene: TRBJ2-1; CDR3 DNA: TGTGCCAGCAGCCATCCCTCGGGACAGGGGTTTGAGCAGTTCTTC; CDR3 protein: CASSHPSGQGFEQFF
D gene: -; clone size: -; V gene: TRBV10-3; J gene: TRBJ1-2; CDR3 DNA: TGTGCCATCAGTCTAAGGACGGATAACTATGGCTACACCTTC; CDR3 protein: CAISLRTDNYGYTF
D gene: -; clone size: -; V gene: TRBV7-3; J gene: TRBJ1-6; CDR3 DNA: TGTGCCAGCAGCTTAACTCGAGGGCTATCACCCCTCCACTTT; CDR3 protein: CASSLTRGLSPLHF
D gene: -; clone size: -; V gene: TRBV5-4; J gene: TRBJ2-7; CDR3 DNA: TGTGCCAGCAGCTTGGACTGGACTACGGAGCAGTACTTC; CDR3 protein: CASSLDWTTEQYF
D gene: TRBD1; clone size: -; V gene: TRBV5-5; J gene: TRBJ1-5; CDR3 DNA: TGTGCCAGCAGCCCTCAGACAGGGTCCAATCAGCCCCAGCATTTT; CDR3 protein: CASSPQTGSNQPQHF
D gene: -; clone size: -; V gene: TRBV6-5; J gene: TRBJ2-7; CDR3 DNA: TGTGCCAGCAGCTTCAGGGGCTACGAGCAGTACTTC; CDR3 protein: CASSFRGYEQYF
D gene: TRBD1; clone size: -; V gene: TRBV18; J gene: TRBJ1-1; CDR3 DNA: TGTGCCAGTACAGGGGAAATGGACACTGAAGCTTTCTTT; CDR3 protein: CASTGEMDTEAFF
D gene: TRBD1; clone size: once; V gene: TRBV19; J gene: TRBJ2-7; CDR3 DNA: TGTGCCAGTAGTACCCACCGGGACAGCTACGAGCAGTACTTC; CDR3 protein: CASSTHRDSYEQYF
D gene: -; clone size: -; V gene: TRBV7-2; J gene: TRBJ2-6; CDR3 DNA: TGTGCCAGCAGCTCCGGGTACTCTGGGGCCAACGTCCTGACTTTC; CDR3 protein: CASSSGYSGANVLTF
D gene: TRBD2; clone size: -; V gene: TRBV4-1; J gene: TRBJ2-5; CDR3 DNA: TGCGCCAGCAGCTTAGCGGGGGAGATCCGAGAGACCCAGTACTTC; CDR3 protein: CASSLAGEIRETQYF
D gene: -; clone size: -; V gene: TRBV19; J gene: TRBJ1-3; CDR3 DNA: TGTGCCAGTAGCCGGAACAGGGTTGGGAACACCATATATTTT; CDR3 protein: CASSRNRVGNTIYF
D gene: -; clone size: medium-sized; V gene: TRBV29-1; J gene: TRBJ2-5; CDR3 DNA: TGCAGCGCAGACTCGCAAGGGAATCAAGAGACCCAGTACTTC; CDR3 protein: CSADSQGNQETQYF
D gene: -; clone size: -; V gene: TRBV10-2; J gene: TRBJ1-1; CDR3 DNA: TGCGCCAGCAGTGAGGACAGACCCAACACTGAAGCTTTCTTT; CDR3 protein: CASSEDRPNTEAFF
D gene: -; clone size: -; V gene: TRBV6-1; J gene: TRBJ1-1; CDR3 DNA: TGTGCCAGCAGTGAAGCCCCGGGGAGAACGAACACTGAAGCTTTCTTT; CDR3 protein: CASSEAPGRTNTEAFF
D gene: TRBD1; clone size: -; V gene: TRBV5-1; J gene: TRBJ1-3; CDR3 DNA: TGCGCCAGCAGCCCCCCTAAGACAGGGGCAGGAAACACCATATATTTT; CDR3 protein: CASSPPKTGAGNTIYF
D gene: -; clone size: -; V gene: TRBV27; J gene: TRBJ2-1; CDR3 DNA: TGTGCCACTAGGACATCCGTTATGAGCTCCTACAATGAGCAGTTCTTC; CDR3 protein: CATRTSVMSSYNEQFF